Shown below are 30 T cell receptor beta chains from a single sample sequenced in a study of type 1 regulatory T cells. The study's findings and limits: Type 1 regulatory T cells had a more restricted TCR repertoire than non-type 1 regulatory T cells.

Each CDR3 protein is one row after TCRdb ran MiXCR on the reads. The sample shows 65,000 to 80,000 distinct CDR3 sequences, around 20% of them seen only once. No cognate antigen is known for these TCRs. The material sequenced was cultured type 1 regulatory T (Tr1) cells, either the whole culture or a sorted fraction (not recorded which). The source is a human donor in good health.

The rearrangement joins TRBV6-5 to TRBJ1-6, with D possibly TRBD1 on 6 matching bases. V gave up 5 bases and J gave up 6 bases, with 20 bases separating them. Germline V lookup: CDR1 MNHEY, CDR2 SVGAGI. CDR3 length: 17 amino acids. The DNA of the CDR3 is TGTGCCAGCAGTCGCACCAGGGGCTTCCTCTCTAATTCACCCCTCCACTTT. Its protein is CASSRTRGFLSNSPLHF.

Ten or more counts support this clonotype. This rearrangement joins TRBV5-1 to TRBJ1-5, with 7 bases that match TRBD1. Germline values: CDR1 SGHRS, CDR2 YFSETQ. The CDR3 has 15 amino acids. V was pared by 4 bases and J by 7 bases, with 11 bases of the junction left unmatched. CDR3 nucleotide sequence: TGCGCCAGCAGCCCGCTGGCAGGGGGGGGCCAGCCCCAGCATTTT. Encoded protein: CASSPLAGGGQPQHF.

This chain uses TRBV18 with TRBJ1-5; D is possibly TRBD1 (5 bases). Between the trimmed V and J ends, which lost 2 bases and 7 bases, there was a span of 15 bases. Germline V lookup: CDR1 KGHSH, CDR2 LQKENI. The CDR3 is made up of 15 amino acids. The CDR3 protein is CASSPESGERQPQHF. As DNA, the CDR3 is TGTGCCAGCTCACCAGAGTCGGGGGAACGACAGCCCCAGCATTTT.

In this sample, this clonotype turned up a few times. The J gene is TRBJ1-4, the V gene TRBV29-1; 9 positions agree with TRBD1. The CDR3 spans 12 residues. Germline trimming cut 6 bases from V and 8 bases from J; bases unmatched to any gene: 4. CDR1 SQVTM and CDR2 ANQGSEA come from the germline V gene. The chain's CDR3 is CSVGQGWEKLFF. The DNA for the CDR3 is TGCAGCGTGGGACAGGGTTGGGAAAAACTGTTTTTT.

This clonotype came up a few times. This chain links TRBV12-3 or TRBV12-4 with TRBJ2-3; D unclear. This CDR3 has 13 residues. The ends were cut back, 6 bases at V and 1 base at J, with 8 bases in the middle. The CDR3 sequence is CASRGWRTDTQYF. The CDR3 bases are TGTGCCAGCAGAGGGTGGCGCACAGATACGCAGTATTTT.

This clonotype was seen a handful of times. V is TRBV5-6 and J is TRBJ2-7; D call uncertain. The germline gives CDR1 SGHDT, CDR2 YYEEEE. V dropped 4 bases and J dropped 6 bases, with 8 bases sitting between them. CDR3 size: 11 residues. The CDR3 spells CASSRAVEQYF. As DNA, the CDR3 is TGTGCCAGCAGCCGCGCCGTCGAGCAGTACTTC.

This clonotype was recorded a few times. The rearrangement uses TRBV20-1 and TRBJ2-1; 8 nucleotides align to TRBD2. The junction had 5 bases not matched to a gene; V was cut back by 8 bases and J by 8 bases. This CDR3 contains 11 residues. Germline lookup yields CDR1 DFQATT and CDR2 SNEGSKA (reference sequence). Written as DNA, the CDR3 is TGCAGTCCCCGGGGGGGAGATGAGCAGTTCTTC. Residues: CSPRGGDEQFF.

V is TRBV12-3 or TRBV12-4 and J is TRBJ2-1, with D unclear. The CDR3 is 16 residues long. Trimming took off 5 bases at V and 0 bases at J, with 14 bases between the two ends. CDR3 DNA: TGTGCCAGCAGTCCAACTATCTTAAGCTCCTACAATGAGCAGTTCTTC. Its protein product is CASSPTILSSYNEQFF.

This clonotype was counted between two and nine times. The CDR3 sequence: CSVEDSLAKNIQYF. DNA for the CDR3: TGCAGCGTTGAAGACAGCCTAGCCAAAAACATTCAGTACTTC. The V and J genes are TRBV29-1 and TRBJ2-4; D is undetermined. V was trimmed by 0 bases and J by 0 bases, leaving 6 bases between them. Germline loops: CDR1 SQVTM, CDR2 ANQGSEA. The CDR3 loop spans 14 amino acids.

This clonotype occurred a few times. This CDR3 is CSAKAEDRGWEQYF. CDR3 sequence (DNA): TGCAGTGCTAAGGCAGAGGACAGGGGATGGGAGCAGTACTTC. This chain joins TRBV20-1 and TRBJ2-7; 9 bases map to TRBD1. There are 14 residues in the CDR3. With V trimmed by 4 bases and J by 7 bases, 11 bases remained unmatched. In germline, CDR1 is DFQATT, CDR2 SNEGSKA (reference sequence).

V gene TRBV5-6 combines with J gene TRBJ2-7; perhaps TRBD1 as D (6 bases). V was shortened by 3 bases and J by 3 bases, with 13 bases between the two germline ends. Germline loops: CDR1 SGHDT, CDR2 YYEEEE. CDR3 length equals 14 residues. In DNA, the CDR3 is TGTGCCAGCAGCTCGACAGGCCGAGACTACGAGCAGTACTTC. Translating gives CASSSTGRDYEQYF.

This CDR3 reads CASNRGPNNEQFF. DNA of the CDR3: TGCGCCAGCAATAGGGGACCCAACAATGAGCAGTTCTTC. This chain links TRBV5-1 with TRBJ2-1; the D gene could be TRBD1 or TRBD2 (5 bases each). This CDR3 has 13 amino acids. CDR1 and CDR2 (germline): SGHRS, YFSETQ. With 6 bases removed from V and 5 bases from J, the gap between germline ends came to 12 bases.

The genes are TRBV7-2 and TRBJ2-5; D remains unclear. The germline gives CDR1 SGHTA, CDR2 FQGNSA. The V and J ends lost 6 bases and 5 bases respectively, with 19 bases between them. CDR3 length equals 15 residues. The CDR3 DNA sequence: TGTGCCAGCAGTAGACCCCCGGGCCTGGGGGAGACCCAGTACTTC. As protein: CASSRPPGLGETQYF.

This clonotype was counted a few times. J is TRBJ2-5 and V is TRBV5-1; TRBD2 aligns across 8 bases. V lost 5 bases to trimming and J lost 4 bases; unmatched junction nucleotides: 7. Germline CDR1 reads SGHRS; CDR2 reads YFSETQ. The CDR3 is made up of 14 amino acids. The CDR3 region is CASSPSGRAETQYF. CDR3 coding DNA: TGCGCCAGCAGTCCCAGCGGGAGAGCAGAGACCCAGTACTTC.

The CDR3 sequence is CASSTRDRSRSSGTGELFF. CDR3 sequence (DNA): TGTGCCAGCAGCACCCGGGACCGGTCCAGGTCGTCGGGCACCGGGGAGCTGTTTTTT. This chain joins TRBV9 and TRBJ2-2; either TRBD1 or TRBD2 may supply D (5 bases each). The CDR3 covers 19 residues. Germline loops: CDR1 SGDLS, CDR2 YYNGEE. The germline V and J ends were trimmed by 4 bases and 4 bases, with 26 bases remaining between them. Using reference TRBV9 and TRBJ2-2 for the parts outside the CDR3, the full variable domain is DSGVTQTPKHLITATGQRVTLRCSPRSGDLSVYWYQQSLDQGLQFLIQYYNGEERAKGNILERFSAQQFPDLHSELNLSSLELGDSALYFCASSTRDRSRSSGTGELFFGEGSRLTVL.

The V call is TRBV12-3 or TRBV12-4, the J call TRBJ2-3; TRBD2 matches 8 bases. CDR3 length equals 15 residues. Trimming took 3 bases from V and 2 from J; bases not matched to a gene: 4. Here the CDR3 reads CASSFLAGPTDTQYF. The CDR3 DNA is TGTGCCAGCAGTTTCCTAGCGGGCCCCACAGATACGCAGTATTTT.

This clonotype was seen a handful of times. The chain's CDR3 is CASSLELATYNEQFF. In nucleotides, the CDR3 is TGTGCCAGCAGCTTAGAGTTAGCCACATACAATGAGCAGTTCTTC. This chain joins TRBV7-2 and TRBJ2-1; D not certain. The length of the CDR3 is 15 residues. Germline V gene lookup returns CDR1 SGHTA and CDR2 FQGNSA. Trimming took off 1 base at V and 4 bases at J, with 11 bases between the two ends.

Only a few counts were recorded for this clonotype. The chain links TRBV20-1 to TRBJ2-3, with 9 nucleotides matching TRBD2. Germline V CDR1 and CDR2: DFQATT, SNEGSKA (reference sequence). The trim removed 6 bases at V and 2 bases at J, leaving 9 bases unmatched. This CDR3 is built from 15 residues. The CDR3 region is CSAESLAGDTDTQYF. The DNA for the CDR3 is TGCAGTGCAGAGTCATTAGCGGGGGACACAGATACGCAGTATTTT.

This clonotype was observed a handful of times. The V gene is TRBV12-3 or TRBV12-4, the J gene TRBJ2-3, with 13 positions matching TRBD2. CDR3 size: 15 residues. V lost 5 bases, J lost 4 bases, and 3 bases stayed unmatched. CDR3 sequence (DNA): TGTGCCAGCAGTACTAGCGGGGGGGGCGCAGATACGCAGTATTTT. Protein: CASSTSGGGADTQYF.

In this sample, this clonotype turned up a few times. The chain recombines TRBV20-1 with TRBJ2-6; 11 bases are shared with TRBD1. J lost 0 bases, V lost 3 bases, and 10 bases had no gene match. CDR3 size: 19 residues. The germline V gene has CDR1 DFQATT and CDR2 SNEGSKA (reference sequence). The CDR3 here is CSASTLGQGDSSGANVLTF. The CDR3, as DNA: TGCAGTGCTAGTACCCTGGGACAGGGGGATAGCTCTGGGGCCAACGTCCTGACTTTC.

This clonotype was observed a single time. The gene calls are TRBV4-2 and TRBJ1-5, with D possibly TRBD1 on 5 matching bases. Germline-derived CDR1 and CDR2 are LGHNA and YNFKEQ. Trimming left V 0 bases short and J 7 bases short, with 13 bases between. The CDR3 length is 15 residues. The CDR3 DNA is TGTGCCAGCAGCCAAGACATCGGGGGGGGACAGCCCCAGCATTTT. Amino acid sequence: CASSQDIGGGQPQHF.

The chain joins TRBV27 to TRBJ2-7; D call uncertain. V was pared by 8 bases and J by 5 bases, with 16 bases between. The CDR3 sequence is 13 residues long. Germline-derived CDR1 and CDR2 are MNHEY and SMNVEV (reference sequence). The CDR3 is CASRELGSDEQYF. The DNA of the CDR3 is TGTGCCAGCCGCGAGTTGGGGTCCGACGAGCAGTACTTC.

The rearrangement joins TRBV29-1 to TRBJ1-1; weak D call: TRBD1 (5 bases). CDR3 length: 14 amino acids. CDR1 and CDR2 from the germline V gene are SQVTM and ANQGSEA. Trimming removed 5 bases at V and 3 bases at J, with 16 bases between. CDR3 in amino acids: CSVRRGGPDTEAFF. The CDR3 DNA is TGCAGCGTTCGGAGGGGCGGCCCTGACACTGAAGCTTTCTTT. Drawing the rest from reference TRBV29-1 and TRBJ1-1, the complete variable domain is SAVISQKPSRDICQRGTSLTIQCQVDSQVTMMFWYRQQPGQSLTLIATANQGSEATYESGFVIDKFPISRPNLTFSTLTVSNMSPEDSSIYLCSVRRGGPDTEAFFGQGTRLTVV.

This clonotype was seen many times. The V gene is TRBV7-8, the J gene TRBJ2-2; D is unresolved. The CDR3 consists of 11 residues. With 10 bases removed from V and 6 bases from J, the gap between germline ends came to 9 bases. Germline V gene sequence: CDR1 SGHVS, CDR2 FQNEAQ. The CDR3 DNA is TGTGCCACCCGCTGGGCCGGGGAGCTGTTTTTT. Translation: CATRWAGELFF. The full variable domain, in which reference TRBV7-8 and TRBJ2-2 provide the parts outside the CDR3, is GAGVSQSPRYKVAKRGQDVALRCDPISGHVSLFWYQQALGQGPEFLTYFQNEAQLDKSGLPSDRFFAERPEGSVSTLKIQRTQQEDSAVYLCATRWAGELFFGEGSRLTVL.

The chain is built from TRBV9 and TRBJ2-5; D may be TRBD1 (6 bases). The CDR3 loop spans 16 amino acids. Trimming pared 0 bases from V and 4 bases from J, leaving 16 bases between. Germline CDR1 reads SGDLS; CDR2 reads YYNGEE. The CDR3 spells CASSVGRQARRETQYF. CDR3 sequence (DNA): TGTGCCAGCAGCGTAGGCCGACAGGCCCGTCGAGAGACCCAGTACTTC.

V and J are TRBV5-1 and TRBJ2-7; perhaps TRBD2 as D (6 bases). The germline V gene has CDR1 SGHRS and CDR2 YFSETQ. CDR3 length: 15 residues. V lost 5 bases to trimming and J lost 0 bases, with 15 bases between them. The CDR3 DNA reads TGCGCCAGCAGGTCCAACCGGGGACTCTCCTACGAGCAGTACTTC. Its translation: CASRSNRGLSYEQYF.

This clonotype showed up just a few times. The chain combines TRBV4-2 with TRBJ2-1; possibly TRBD2 for D (6 bases). There are 14 residues in the CDR3. Trimming cost V 3 bases and J 5 bases, with 11 bases left between them. From germline, CDR1 is LGHNA and CDR2 YNFKEQ. The CDR3 sequence: CASSHGLRNNEQFF. The CDR3 DNA is TGTGCCAGCAGCCACGGACTACGGAACAATGAGCAGTTCTTC.

The V and J genes are TRBV7-9 and TRBJ1-5; tentatively, D is TRBD1 (5 bases). CDR1 is SEHNR and CDR2 is FQNEAQ in the germline V gene (reference sequence). The V end lost 0 bases, the J end lost 5 bases, and 11 bases lay between the germline ends. This CDR3 has 15 amino acids. CDR3 residues: CASSLAGTDHQPQHF. CDR3 DNA sequence: TGTGCCAGCAGCTTAGCCGGGACCGACCATCAGCCCCAGCATTTT.

The chain employs TRBV5-1 and TRBJ2-5; 7 nucleotides match TRBD2. The germline V gene has CDR1 SGHRS and CDR2 YFSETQ. This CDR3 is built from 13 residues. J lost 1 base, V lost 5 bases, and 2 bases had no gene match. The CDR3 sequence is CASRPGGQETQYF. CDR3 coding DNA: TGCGCCAGCAGACCGGGAGGCCAAGAGACCCAGTACTTC.

The V gene is TRBV7-2, the J gene TRBJ2-3; perhaps TRBD2 as D (6 bases). V was cut by 4 bases and J by 7 bases, with 15 bases left in between. Germline values: CDR1 SGHTA, CDR2 FQGNSA. CDR3 size: 14 residues. The CDR3 protein is CASSYRDSPYTQYF. The CDR3 nucleotides are TGTGCCAGCAGCTACCGGGACTCCCCGTATACGCAGTATTTT.